This is a list of T cell receptor beta chains from one sample in a study of cytomegalovirus exposure and HLA in healthy donors. Method: immunoSEQ multiplex PCR; TCRdb's copy keeps in-frame clones and lacks some. This table holds 200,000 or so clones, around four fifths found once. Material: PBMCs. The origin of the receptors is a woman aged 18-29 years in good health and CMV-seronegative. Both conserved end residues are part of each CDR3. The D gene is left open where the match is weak. Not all rows give a size; the values are once, few, many and, for expanded clones, a class.

size	J	D	V	CDR3	DNA
.	TRBJ1-1	TRBD1	TRBV9	CASSVGQGNAEAFF	TGTGCCAGCAGCGTCGGACAGGGTAACGCTGAAGCTTTCTTT
.	TRBJ1-1	.	TRBV4-2	CASSQDWTSGLNTEAFF	TGTGCCAGCAGCCAAGATTGGACTTCTGGGCTAAACACTGAAGCTTTCTTT
.	TRBJ1-2	.	TRBV6-5	CASSYSWDRNYGYTF	TGTGCCAGCAGTTACAGTTGGGACCGCAACTATGGCTACACCTTC
.	TRBJ2-1	TRBD2	TRBV2	CASSDGLAGGNNEQFF	TGTGCCAGCAGTGACGGACTAGCGGGGGGAAACAATGAGCAGTTCTTC
once	TRBJ2-7	.	TRBV25-1	CASSELSNSYEQYF	TGTGCCAGCAGTGAGTTAAGTAATTCCTACGAGCAGTACTTC
.	TRBJ2-7	.	TRBV27	CASSLVGFPYEQYF	TGTGCCAGCAGTCTAGTCGGGTTTCCCTACGAGCAGTACTTC
.	TRBJ2-2	TRBD1	TRBV5-1	CASCKQETGTLAGELFF	TGCGCCAGCTGCAAGCAAGAGACAGGGACGTTAGCCGGGGAGCTGTTTTTT
.	TRBJ1-2	TRBD1	TRBV6-6	CASTQGQERGYTF	TGTGCCAGCACCCAAGGACAGGAGCGGGGCTACACCTTC
.	TRBJ2-1	.	TRBV11-2	CASSLETDNEQFF	TGTGCCAGCAGCTTAGAGACAGACAATGAGCAGTTCTTC
.	TRBJ2-1	TRBD2	TRBV28	CASSSPASGRFNEQFF	TGTGCCAGCAGTTCCCCCGCCAGCGGGAGGTTCAATGAGCAGTTCTTC
.	TRBJ2-1	TRBD2	TRBV9	CASSATSGSSYNEQFF	TGTGCCAGCAGCGCTACTAGCGGGAGCTCCTACAATGAGCAGTTCTTC
once	TRBJ2-7	TRBD2	TRBV5-4	CASSQRLAGSTEQYF	TGTGCCAGCAGCCAACGACTAGCGGGATCGACCGAGCAGTACTTC
.	TRBJ1-4	.	TRBV4-1	CASSQGPALSNEKLFF	TGCGCCAGCAGCCAAGGGCCCGCCCTTTCCAATGAAAAACTGTTTTTT
.	TRBJ1-5	.	TRBV29-1	CSVREGRQPQHF	TGCAGCGTTAGGGAGGGAAGACAGCCCCAGCATTTT
.	TRBJ2-3	.	TRBV29-1	CSVGDTDTQYF	TGCAGCGTTGGGGACACAGATACGCAGTATTTT
.	TRBJ1-2	.	TRBV2	CASFGGHYGYTF	TGTGCCAGCTTTGGGGGGCACTATGGCTACACCTTC
few	TRBJ1-5	.	TRBV6-4	CASSEYDNQPQHF	TGTGCCAGCAGTGAATATGACAATCAGCCCCAGCATTTT
.	TRBJ2-2	TRBD1	TRBV2	CASRRDRGRTGELFF	TGTGCCAGCAGAAGGGACAGGGGGCGAACCGGGGAGCTGTTTTTT